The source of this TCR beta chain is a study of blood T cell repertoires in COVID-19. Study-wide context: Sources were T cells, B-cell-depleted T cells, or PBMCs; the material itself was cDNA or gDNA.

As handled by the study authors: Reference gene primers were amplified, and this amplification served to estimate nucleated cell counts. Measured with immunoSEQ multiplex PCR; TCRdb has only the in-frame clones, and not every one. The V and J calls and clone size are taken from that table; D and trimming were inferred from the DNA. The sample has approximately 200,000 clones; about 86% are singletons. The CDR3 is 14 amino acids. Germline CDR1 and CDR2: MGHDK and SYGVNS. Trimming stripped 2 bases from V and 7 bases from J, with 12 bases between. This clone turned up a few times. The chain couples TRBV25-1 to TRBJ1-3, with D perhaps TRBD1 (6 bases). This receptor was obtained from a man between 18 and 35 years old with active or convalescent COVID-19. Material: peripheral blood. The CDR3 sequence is CASSEGFQGNTIYF. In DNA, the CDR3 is TGTGCCAGCAGTGAAGGATTCCAGGGGAACACCATATATTTT.